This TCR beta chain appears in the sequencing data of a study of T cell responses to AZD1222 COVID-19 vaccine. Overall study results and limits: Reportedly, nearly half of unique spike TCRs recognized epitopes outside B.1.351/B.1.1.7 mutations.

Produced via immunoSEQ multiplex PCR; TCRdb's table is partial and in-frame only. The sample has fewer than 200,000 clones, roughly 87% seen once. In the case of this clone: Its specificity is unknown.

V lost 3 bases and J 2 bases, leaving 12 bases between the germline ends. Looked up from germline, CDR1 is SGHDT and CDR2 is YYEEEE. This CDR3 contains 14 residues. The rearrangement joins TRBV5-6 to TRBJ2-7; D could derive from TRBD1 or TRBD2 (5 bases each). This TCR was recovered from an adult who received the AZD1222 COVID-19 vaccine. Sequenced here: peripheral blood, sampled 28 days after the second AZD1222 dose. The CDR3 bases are TGTGCCAGCAGCTACGGGACGGAGGCCTACGAGCAGTACTTC. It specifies CASSYGTEAYEQYF. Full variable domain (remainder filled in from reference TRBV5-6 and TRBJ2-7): DAGVTQSPTHLIKTRGQQVTLRCSPKSGHDTVSWYQQALGQGPQFIFQYYEEEERQRGNFPDRFSGHQFPNYSSELNVNALLLGDSALYLCASSYGTEAYEQYFGPGTRLTVT.